One sample yielded the 19 T cell receptor beta chains listed below, sequenced in a study of blood T cell repertoires in COVID-19. Data came from immunoSEQ multiplex PCR; TCRdb stores just in-frame clones and leaves some out. The sample lists 120,000 or so clones; over 85% were seen once. Sequencing was done on a sample of peripheral blood. These receptors were obtained from a man aged 50-59 years with active COVID-19.

The CDR3 region has the DNA TGTGCCAGCAGCCAACCAACCGACAGGGTTGGTGAAGCTTTCTTT. As protein: CASSQPTDRVGEAFF. The chain combines TRBV7-2 with TRBJ1-1, with 7 bases that match TRBD1. The CDR3 is 15 amino acids. Unmatched junction bases numbered 13, after V lost 5 bases and J lost 7 bases. Germline lookup yields CDR1 SGHTA and CDR2 FQGNSA.

This chain's CDR3 is CASSGQGSYTGELFF. Written as DNA, the CDR3 is TGCGCCAGCAGCGGACAGGGAAGCTACACCGGGGAGCTGTTTTTT. The chain joins TRBV5-1 to TRBJ2-2; TRBD1 matches at 8 bases. Looked up from germline, CDR1 is SGHRS and CDR2 is YFSETQ. V gave up 4 bases and J gave up 3 bases; unmatched junction bases: 5. The CDR3 runs 15 residues.

This rearrangement joins TRBV5-1 to TRBJ2-7; 13 bases are a match to TRBD2. CDR1 is SGHRS, CDR2 YFSETQ, per germline. With V trimmed by 4 bases and J by 7 bases, 5 bases remained unmatched. The CDR3 totals 14 residues. Written as DNA, the CDR3 is TGCGCCAGCAGCCCGAGGACTAGCGGGAGTGAGCAGTACGTC. As protein: CASSPRTSGSEQYV.

The chain recombines TRBV3-1 (or the pseudogene TRBV3-2) with TRBJ1-1; the match to TRBD1 covers 9 bases. V lost 2 bases, J lost 1 base, and 2 bases stayed unmatched. This CDR3 is built from 15 residues. Per germline, CDR1 LGHDT and CDR2 YNNKEL (reference sequence). This chain's CDR3 is CASSQRTGENTEAFF. The CDR3 DNA follows: TGTGCCAGCAGCCAACGGACAGGGGAGAACACTGAAGCTTTCTTT.

This clone was seen a handful of times. V usage is TRBV4-2 and J usage is TRBJ1-2; 7 bases fit TRBD1. Germline CDR1 reads LGHNA; CDR2 reads YNFKEQ. V was clipped by 1 base and J by 4 bases; unmatched bases: 9. The CDR3 has 16 amino acids. CDR3 loop: CASSQATGVDGYGYTF. The CDR3 region has the DNA TGTGCCAGCAGCCAAGCTACAGGGGTGGACGGCTATGGCTACACCTTC.

CDR3 region: CASSFTGTGVKETQYF. The CDR3 nucleotides read TGCGCCAGCAGTTTCACCGGGACAGGGGTAAAAGAGACCCAGTACTTC. This chain joins TRBV5-1 and TRBJ2-5; 10 nucleotides line up with TRBD1. In germline, CDR1 is SGHRS, CDR2 YFSETQ. Unmatched junction bases numbered 10, after V lost 5 bases and J lost 3 bases. This CDR3 is 16 amino acids long.

The genes are TRBV3-1 (or the pseudogene TRBV3-2) and TRBJ2-3; 7 bases are shared with TRBD2. Germline loops: CDR1 LGHDT, CDR2 YNNKEL (reference sequence). The CDR3 totals 14 residues. V lost 6 bases, J lost 1 base, and 4 bases stayed unmatched. CDR3 sequence (DNA): TGTGCCAGCAGTTCCCTAGCGGGCACAGATACGCAGTATTTT. Translating it yields CASSSLAGTDTQYF.

V is TRBV10-2 and J is TRBJ1-2, with TRBD1 identical over 7 bases. Germline lookup yields CDR1 WSHSY and CDR2 SAAADI. The CDR3 spans 14 residues. Trimming at V came to 3 bases and at J to 4 bases, leaving 5 bases not matched to a gene. CDR3 region: CASSERGQVYGYTF. The CDR3 DNA sequence: TGCGCCAGCAGTGAAAGAGGACAGGTCTATGGCTACACCTTC.

The chain combines TRBV7-6 with TRBJ1-4; 9 bases agree with TRBD1. Germline CDR1 SGHVS, CDR2 FNYEAQ. The V and J ends lost 4 bases and 8 bases, in that order; junction bases with no gene match: 8. The CDR3 is 15 residues long. The CDR3 sequence: CASSSPGQGREKLFF. CDR3 sequence (DNA): TGTGCCAGCAGCTCTCCGGGACAGGGAAGGGAAAAACTGTTTTTT.

As DNA, the CDR3 is TGTGCCTGGAGAGGGGACTACCTACACGACAATGAGCAGTTCTTC. This encodes CAWRGDYLHDNEQFF. This chain connects TRBV30 to TRBJ2-1; 7 nucleotides align to TRBD2. V lost 3 bases, J lost 5 bases, and 10 bases stayed unmatched. Looked up from germline, CDR1 is GTSNPN and CDR2 is SVGIG (reference sequence). The CDR3 has 15 residues.

CDR3 DNA sequence: TGTGCCAGTAGTTCAGGGGAATTGATGCCCCAGCATTTT. It translates to CASSSGELMPQHF. The chain carries TRBV19 and TRBJ1-5; the D gene is possibly TRBD1 (6 bases). Germline assignment: CDR1 LNHDA and CDR2 SQIVND (reference sequence). The CDR3 has 13 residues. V lost 5 bases and J lost 9, with 14 bases in between.

Worth noting for this clone: Other DNA sequences of this sample code for an identical CDR3. CDR3 bases: TGTGCCAGCTCACCACCCGGGACAGATACGCAGTATTTT. Protein sequence: CASSPPGTDTQYF. V is TRBV18 and J is TRBJ2-3, with D unclear. CDR3 size: 13 residues. Germline-derived CDR1 and CDR2 are KGHSH and LQKENI. Trimming removed 0 bases from V and 3 bases from J, with 4 bases in between. Together with reference TRBV18 and TRBJ2-3, the CDR3 gives the full variable domain: NAGVMQNPRHLVRRRGQEARLRCSPMKGHSHVYWYRQLPEEGLKFMVYLQKENIIDESGMPKERFSAEFPKEGPSILRIQQVVRGDSAAYFCASSPPGTDTQYFGPGTRLTVL.

This clone was detected only once. The chain employs TRBV5-1 and TRBJ1-1; TRBD1 aligns across 7 bases. V gave up 2 bases and J gave up 0 bases; unmatched junction bases: 1. Germline-derived CDR1 and CDR2 are SGHRS and YFSETQ. The CDR3 totals 14 residues. DNA for the CDR3: TGCGCCAGCAGCTTAGGGACAGTGAACACTGAAGCTTTCTTT. Translating gives CASSLGTVNTEAFF.

The gene calls are TRBV4-2 and TRBJ1-2; the match to TRBD1 covers 8 bases. This CDR3 is built from 15 residues. V lost 1 base and J lost 4; bases outside the gene matches: 5. Germline V CDR1 and CDR2: LGHNA, YNFKEQ. CDR3 sequence (DNA): TGTGCCAGCAGCCAAGCCCTTGGACAGGGCTATGGCTACACCTTC. Translated, it gives CASSQALGQGYGYTF.

This chain joins TRBV7-9 and TRBJ2-1, with 8 bases matching TRBD2. The CDR3 totals 15 residues. V lost 3 bases and J lost 6; bases outside the gene matches: 7. Germline CDR1 SEHNR, CDR2 FQNEAQ (reference sequence). CDR3 residues: CASSFVRGGPNEQFF. CDR3 in DNA: TGTGCCAGCAGCTTCGTCCGCGGGGGGCCCAATGAGCAGTTCTTC.

The chain is built from TRBV7-2 and TRBJ2-1; D gene unclear. Germline loops: CDR1 SGHTA, CDR2 FQGNSA. The CDR3 runs to 13 residues. Trimming pared 5 bases from V and 11 bases from J, leaving 16 bases between. Written as DNA, the CDR3 is TGTGCCAGCAGCCCTCTATCAGACTCGAAGCAGTTCTTC. The encoded protein is CASSPLSDSKQFF.

V gene TRBV11-3 combines with J gene TRBJ2-1, with TRBD1 as a possible D gene (6 bases). Trimming stripped 6 bases from V and 7 bases from J, with 10 bases between. The V gene's germline CDR1 is SGHNT and CDR2 YENEEA. CDR3 length: 12 residues. The CDR3 sequence is CASSSGANEQFF. The CDR3 DNA sequence: TGTGCCAGCAGTTCAGGGGCGAATGAGCAGTTCTTC.

The chain joins TRBV11-2 to TRBJ2-7; 15 bases are shared with TRBD2. Looked up from germline, CDR1 is SGHAT and CDR2 is FQNNGV. The CDR3 consists of 16 residues. J was trimmed by 6 bases and V by 1 base; bases with no gene match: 4. Here the CDR3 reads CASSLVAGLAGGEQYV. CDR3 nucleotides: TGTGCCAGCAGCTTAGTGGCGGGACTAGCGGGAGGCGAGCAGTACGTC.

The chain carries TRBV14 and TRBJ1-4; weak D call: TRBD1 (5 bases). V gave up 1 base and J gave up 7 bases, with 13 bases separating them. The CDR3 spans 15 residues. Germline V gene data show CDR1 as SGHDN and CDR2 as FVKESK. CDR3 sequence reads: CASSQGGGWSEKLFF. CDR3 coding DNA: TGTGCCAGCAGCCAAGGTGGGGGGTGGAGTGAAAAACTGTTTTTT.